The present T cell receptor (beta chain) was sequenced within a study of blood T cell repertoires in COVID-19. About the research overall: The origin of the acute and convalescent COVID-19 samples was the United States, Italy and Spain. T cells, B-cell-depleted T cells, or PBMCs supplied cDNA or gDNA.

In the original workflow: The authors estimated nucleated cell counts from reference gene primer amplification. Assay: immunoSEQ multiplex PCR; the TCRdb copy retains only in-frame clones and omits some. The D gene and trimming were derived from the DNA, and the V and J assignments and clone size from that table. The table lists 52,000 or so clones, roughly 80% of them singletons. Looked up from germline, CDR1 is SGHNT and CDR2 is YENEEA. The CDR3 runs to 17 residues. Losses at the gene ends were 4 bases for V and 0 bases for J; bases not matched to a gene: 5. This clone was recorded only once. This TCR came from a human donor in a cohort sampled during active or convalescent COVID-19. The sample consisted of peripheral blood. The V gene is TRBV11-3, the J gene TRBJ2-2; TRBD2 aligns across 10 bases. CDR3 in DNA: TGTGCCAGCAGCTCGCTAGCGGGGGCCGCGAACACCGGGGAGCTGTTTTTT. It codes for CASSSLAGAANTGELFF.